This TCR beta chain was retrieved from a study of patients and donors after allogeneic stem cell transplantation. This clonotype is medium-sized. Germline CDR1 reads LGHDT; CDR2 reads YNNKEL (reference sequence). The CDR3 length is 14 residues. The V end lost 1 base, the J end lost 4 bases, and 8 bases lay between the germline ends. TCRdb used MiXCR to reprocess the RT-PCR reads, holding one entry per CDR3 protein. The data hold some 10,000 distinct CDR3 sequences, with about 4% observed a single time. The specimen sequenced was blood, either unsorted or a sorted T cell fraction (not recorded which). The chain has TRBV3-1 and TRBJ1-5; TRBD1 might be the D (5 bases). The clonotype comes from a human donor who was either an allogeneic HSCT recipient or a stem cell or donor lymphocyte infusion donor (not recorded which). It is not recorded whose cells these are; they may come from a transplant donor. CDR3 sequence reads: CASSQGQINQPQHF. CDR3 in DNA: TGTGCCAGCAGCCAAGGACAGATTAATCAGCCCCAGCATTTT.